These 22 T cell receptor beta chains were sequenced from one sample in a study of technical replicates of blood from a few donors. Profiled with immunoSEQ multiplex PCR; TCRdb holds only in-frame clones, not every one. This table holds about 94,000 clones, approximately 94% found once. Sequencing was performed on T cells isolated from PBMCs. Receptor source: a human donor in good health.

V usage is TRBV28 and J usage is TRBJ2-7; the D gene is possibly TRBD2 (6 bases). This CDR3 is built from 14 residues. CDR1 MDHEN and CDR2 SYDVKM come from the germline V gene. V was shortened by 7 bases and J by 0 bases, with 13 bases between the two germline ends. CDR3 sequence (DNA): TGTGCCAGCACCCCCCACGGGGGCTCCTACGAGCAGTACTTC. As protein: CASTPHGGSYEQYF.

This clone was recorded only once. The chain uses TRBV11-2 and TRBJ2-3; D gene unclear. The V end lost 1 base, the J end lost 6 bases, and 11 bases lay between the germline ends. In germline, CDR1 is SGHAT, CDR2 FQNNGV. CDR3 size: 14 residues. The CDR3 reads CASSLARHGDTQYF. CDR3 coding DNA: TGTGCCAGCAGCTTAGCCCGGCACGGGGATACGCAGTATTTT.

This clone was detected only once. V usage is TRBV4-1 and J usage is TRBJ2-7, with a weak D call TRBD2 (6 bases). CDR1 is MGHRA, CDR2 YSYEKL, per germline. The CDR3 totals 14 residues. V dropped 1 base and J dropped 0 bases, with 7 bases sitting between them. The CDR3 sequence: CASSQGGDSYEQYF. The CDR3 DNA follows: TGCGCCAGCAGCCAAGGGGGGGACTCCTACGAGCAGTACTTC.

The rearrangement uses TRBV28 and TRBJ2-1; 7 bases agree with TRBD2. Trimming at V came to 6 bases and at J to 5 bases, leaving 13 bases not matched to a gene. Germline loops: CDR1 MDHEN, CDR2 SYDVKM. This CDR3 is 16 amino acids long. CDR3 coding DNA: TGTGCCAGCAGCACGAGACTAGCTTACGGCGACAATGAGCAGTTCTTC. Translation gives CASSTRLAYGDNEQFF.

The chain is built from TRBV27 and TRBJ2-1; TRBD2 matches 7 bases. The CDR3 is 15 amino acids. Germline V lookup: CDR1 MNHEY, CDR2 SMNVEV (reference sequence). V lost 6 bases, J lost 0 bases, and 5 bases stayed unmatched. CDR3 protein: CASSRTSSSYNEQFF. CDR3 nucleotides: TGTGCCAGCAGCCGGACTAGTAGCTCCTACAATGAGCAGTTCTTC.

The chain recombines TRBV6-5 with TRBJ2-7, with D possibly being TRBD1 (5 bases). The CDR3 has 15 residues. V was cut by 0 bases and J by 6 bases, with 15 bases left in between. Germline CDR1 reads MNHEY; CDR2 reads SVGAGI. CDR3 DNA sequence: TGTGCCAGCAGTTACTCTTTAGGGGTCTTCGGCGAGCAGTACTTC. Its translation: CASSYSLGVFGEQYF.

V is TRBV6-5 and J is TRBJ2-5, with 8 bases aligning to TRBD2. The CDR3 totals 15 residues. The junction had 13 bases not matched to a gene; V was cut back by 7 bases and J by 6 bases. The germline V gene has CDR1 MNHEY and CDR2 SVGAGI. This CDR3 is CASNAGTSGGKTQYF. The DNA for the CDR3 is TGTGCCAGCAACGCCGGGACTAGTGGGGGCAAGACCCAGTACTTC.

V usage is TRBV9 and J usage is TRBJ1-3, with 9 bases identical to TRBD1. Germline loops: CDR1 SGDLS, CDR2 YYNGEE. Losses at the gene ends were 3 bases for V and 0 bases for J; bases not matched to a gene: 10. The CDR3 consists of 18 residues. CDR3 region: CASSAQTGGSFSGNTIYF. DNA of the CDR3: TGTGCCAGCAGCGCCCAAACAGGGGGCTCTTTCTCTGGAAACACCATATATTTT.

This chain connects TRBV27 to TRBJ2-1, with no clear D. Germline assignment: CDR1 MNHEY and CDR2 SMNVEV (reference sequence). Between the trimmed V and J ends, which lost 1 base and 8 bases, there was a span of 6 bases. CDR3 length: 12 residues. CDR3 amino acids: CASSLLGDEQFF. The DNA for the CDR3 is TGTGCCAGCAGTTTATTAGGAGATGAGCAGTTCTTC.

The chain has TRBV25-1 and TRBJ2-7, with 9 bases that match TRBD2. Germline V gives CDR1 MGHDK, CDR2 SYGVNS. V was pared by 3 bases and J by 12 bases, with 9 bases of the junction left unmatched. CDR3 length: 13 amino acids. The CDR3 region has the DNA TGTGCCAGCAGTGAGAGACTAGCGGAGGCGACGTACTTC. Its protein is CASSERLAEATYF.

This chain uses TRBV19 with TRBJ1-1; D gene ambiguous. Trimming stripped 5 bases from V and 2 bases from J, with 9 bases between. The CDR3 length is 13 residues. Germline lookup yields CDR1 LNHDA and CDR2 SQIVND (reference sequence). The CDR3 region is CASSYGDNTEAFF. CDR3 bases: TGTGCCAGTAGTTATGGAGATAACACTGAAGCTTTCTTT.

This rearrangement joins TRBV2 to TRBJ1-1; TRBD1 aligns across 12 bases. The CDR3 runs 16 residues. Trimming took 2 bases from V and 5 from J; bases not matched to a gene: 6. Germline CDR1 is SNHLY and CDR2 is FYNNEI. The CDR3 reads CASSEPGQGARTEAFF. The CDR3 DNA reads TGTGCCAGCAGTGAACCGGGACAGGGGGCGCGGACTGAAGCTTTCTTT.

This sequence joins TRBV15 and TRBJ1-1; 7 bases are shared with TRBD1. The J segment lost 0 bases and the V segment lost 3 bases, leaving 10 bases of the junction unmatched. The CDR3 is 17 residues long. Looked up from germline, CDR1 is LNHNV and CDR2 is YYDKDF (reference sequence). The chain's CDR3 is CATSSDRVFQMNTEAFF. DNA of the CDR3: TGTGCCACCAGCAGCGACAGGGTTTTCCAGATGAACACTGAAGCTTTCTTT.

The chain uses TRBV7-9 and TRBJ2-1; 11 bases fit TRBD2. The J segment lost 4 bases and the V segment lost 5 bases, leaving 4 bases of the junction unmatched. Germline loops: CDR1 SEHNR, CDR2 FQNEAQ (reference sequence). This CDR3 comprises 15 residues. For the CDR3, the DNA is TGTGCCAGCAGCCCTGGGACTAGCGGATACAATGAGCAGTTCTTC. The encoded protein is CASSPGTSGYNEQFF.

This clone was observed a single time. The chain links TRBV29-1 to TRBJ1-5, with D hard to call. Germline V CDR1 and CDR2: SQVTM, ANQGSEA. This CDR3 has 12 residues. V was shortened by 7 bases and J by 0 bases, with 7 bases between the two germline ends. This CDR3 is CSARFSNQPQHF. For the CDR3, the DNA is TGCAGCGCCAGGTTTAGCAATCAGCCCCAGCATTTT.

The CDR3 sequence: CASSGGQGGQPQHF. Here the CDR3 DNA reads TGTGCCAGCAGTGGGGGACAGGGTGGTCAGCCCCAGCATTTT. The J gene is TRBJ1-5, the V gene TRBV6-1; 9 bases map to TRBD1. The CDR3 consists of 14 residues. CDR1 and CDR2 (germline): MNHNS, SASEGT. The trim removed 4 bases at V and 6 bases at J, leaving 4 bases unmatched.

The V and J genes are TRBV19 and TRBJ2-1; 11 positions match TRBD1. This CDR3 contains 17 residues. The germline CDR1 and CDR2 sequences are LNHDA and SQIVND (reference sequence). The V segment lost 6 bases and the J segment 7 bases; nucleotides outside the gene matches: 14. DNA of the CDR3: TGTGCCAGTAGCCCCCGGGTTGGACAGGGGGCTGGGAATGAGCAGTTCTTC. Translation: CASSPRVGQGAGNEQFF.

The chain carries TRBV6-5 and TRBJ1-1; the match to TRBD1 covers 8 bases. Per the germline V gene, CDR1 is MNHEY and CDR2 is SVGAGI. J was trimmed by 6 bases and V by 8 bases; bases with no gene match: 8. The CDR3 runs 13 residues. The CDR3 loop is CASVPGGGSEAFF. The CDR3 DNA follows: TGTGCCAGCGTACCAGGGGGCGGTTCTGAAGCTTTCTTT.

The CDR3 DNA reads as TGCAGCGTTGAGGAGGGATGGAGGACAGATACGCAGTATTTT. Residues: CSVEEGWRTDTQYF. V usage is TRBV29-1 and J usage is TRBJ2-3; D might be TRBD2 (6 bases). Germline loops: CDR1 SQVTM, CDR2 ANQGSEA. V lost 3 bases and J 3 bases, leaving 13 bases between the germline ends. The CDR3 has 14 residues.

The CDR3 DNA is TGTGCCAGCAGTGAAGGGGGGGGTATTCTAGACCTCTACAATGAGCAGTTCTTC. It translates to CASSEGGGILDLYNEQFF. This sequence joins TRBV2 and TRBJ2-1, with TRBD2 matching over 7 bases. The CDR3 is made up of 18 amino acids. Germline-derived CDR1 and CDR2 are SNHLY and FYNNEI. V dropped 1 base and J dropped 3; count of bases not matched to a gene: 12.

The CDR3 DNA reads TGTGCCAGCAGGGGAGGGAGGGCTACTGAAGCTTTCTTT. The encoded protein is CASRGGRATEAFF. V and J are TRBV27 and TRBJ1-1; D gene ambiguous. CDR1 and CDR2 (germline): MNHEY, SMNVEV (reference sequence). The length of the CDR3 is 13 residues. Trimming took off 6 bases at V and 5 bases at J, with 13 bases between the two ends.

V and J are TRBV5-4 and TRBJ1-1; a possible D gene is TRBD1 (5 bases). CDR1 SGHNT and CDR2 YYREEE come from the germline V gene (reference sequence). This CDR3 contains 13 residues. The V end was cut by 4 bases, the J end by 8 bases, with 15 bases between. This CDR3 reads CASSKPVDREAFF. CDR3 nucleotide sequence: TGTGCCAGCAGCAAGCCGGTTGACAGAGAAGCTTTCTTT.